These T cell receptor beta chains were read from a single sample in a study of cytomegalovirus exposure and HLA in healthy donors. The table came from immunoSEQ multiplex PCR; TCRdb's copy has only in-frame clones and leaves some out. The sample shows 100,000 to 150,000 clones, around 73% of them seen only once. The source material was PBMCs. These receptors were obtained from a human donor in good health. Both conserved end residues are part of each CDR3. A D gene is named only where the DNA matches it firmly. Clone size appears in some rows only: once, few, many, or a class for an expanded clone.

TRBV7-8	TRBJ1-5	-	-	CASSLGPSQPQHF	TGTGCCAGCAGCTTAGGGCCTAGCCAGCCCCAGCATTTT
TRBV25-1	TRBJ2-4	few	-	CASSQGDSQYF	TGTGCCAGCAGCCAAGGGGACTCCCAGTACTTC
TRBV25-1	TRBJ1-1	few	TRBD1	CASSLTGGYTEAFF	TGTGCCAGCAGTTTGACAGGGGGTTACACTGAAGCTTTCTTT
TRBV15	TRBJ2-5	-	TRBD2	CATSRGDLAGGGQETQYF	TGTGCCACCAGCAGAGGGGATCTAGCGGGAGGGGGGCAAGAGACCCAGTACTTC
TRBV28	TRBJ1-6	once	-	CASSRGFDNSPLHF	TGTGCCAGCAGCCGAGGATTCGATAATTCACCCCTCCACTTT
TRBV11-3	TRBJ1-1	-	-	CASSWQRSEAFF	TGTGCCAGCAGCTGGCAGAGGTCTGAAGCTTTCTTT
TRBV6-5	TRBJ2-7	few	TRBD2	CASSRLAGVFYEQYF	TGTGCCAGCAGTAGACTAGCGGGAGTGTTCTACGAGCAGTACTTC
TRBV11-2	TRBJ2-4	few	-	CASSFPGGLAKNIQYF	TGTGCCAGCAGCTTCCCTGGGGGACTAGCCAAAAACATTCAGTACTTC
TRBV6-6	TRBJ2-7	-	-	CASSYPPLVGYEQYF	TGTGCCAGCAGTTACCCCCCACTAGTAGGCTACGAGCAGTACTTC
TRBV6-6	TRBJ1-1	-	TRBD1	CASNPPGQGNEAFF	TGTGCCAGCAACCCTCCAGGACAGGGGAATGAAGCTTTCTTT
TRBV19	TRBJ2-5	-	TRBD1	CASSADRGGETQYF	TGTGCCAGTAGTGCGGACAGGGGAGGAGAGACCCAGTACTTC
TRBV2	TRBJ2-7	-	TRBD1	CATGTGGDEQYF	TGTGCCACCGGGACAGGGGGCGACGAGCAGTACTTC
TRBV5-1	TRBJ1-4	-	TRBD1	CASSLGQGNEKLFF	TGCGCCAGCAGCTTGGGACAGGGAAATGAAAAACTGTTTTTT
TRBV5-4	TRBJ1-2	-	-	CASTLGQGREGYTF	TGTGCCAGCACCTTGGGGCAGGGGAGGGAAGGCTACACCTTC
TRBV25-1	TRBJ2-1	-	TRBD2	CASQLAGGLNFYNEQFF	TGTGCCAGCCAACTAGCGGGGGGCTTAAACTTCTACAATGAGCAGTTCTTC
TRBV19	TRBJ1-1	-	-	CASSSKRGNGNTEAFF	TGTGCCAGTAGTAGCAAGCGGGGCAACGGGAACACTGAAGCTTTCTTT
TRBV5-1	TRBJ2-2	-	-	CASSPGVAATGELFF	TGCGCCAGCAGCCCGGGGGTAGCGGCTACCGGGGAGCTGTTTTTT
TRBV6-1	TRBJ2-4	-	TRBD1	CASRRQGEQNIQYF	TGTGCCAGCAGACGCCAGGGGGAGCAAAACATTCAGTACTTC
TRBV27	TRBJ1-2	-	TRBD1	CASSLSMRTGYGYTF	TGTGCCAGCAGTTTATCCATGAGGACAGGCTATGGCTACACCTTC
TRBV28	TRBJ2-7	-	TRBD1	CASRRFRDSYEQYF	TGTGCCAGCAGACGCTTCCGGGACAGCTACGAGCAGTACTTC
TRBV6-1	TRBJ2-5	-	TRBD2	CASSDVSGSITEQYF	TGTGCCAGCAGTGATGTTAGCGGGAGTATAACGGAGCAGTACTTC
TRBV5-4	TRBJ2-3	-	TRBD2	CASSVKREVSTDTQYF	TGTGCCAGCAGCGTAAAGCGGGAGGTTAGCACAGATACGCAGTATTTT
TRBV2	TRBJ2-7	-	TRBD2	CASRLGLAGGLDEQYF	TGTGCCAGCAGACTGGGACTAGCGGGAGGCCTCGACGAGCAGTACTTC
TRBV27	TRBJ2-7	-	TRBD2	CASSFTASGSYEQYF	TGTGCCAGCAGTTTTACGGCTAGCGGGAGCTACGAGCAGTACTTC
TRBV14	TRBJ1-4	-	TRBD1	CASSQVYRGATNEKLFF	TGTGCCAGCAGCCAAGTCTACAGGGGAGCAACTAATGAAAAACTGTTTTTT
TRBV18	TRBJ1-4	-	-	CASSPYQSGDSEKLFF	TGTGCCAGCTCACCATACCAGTCAGGGGATAGTGAAAAACTGTTTTTT
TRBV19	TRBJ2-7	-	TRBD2	CASRGTSGGVGEQYF	TGTGCCAGTAGAGGGACTAGCGGGGGAGTCGGCGAGCAGTACTTC
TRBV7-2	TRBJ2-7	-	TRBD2	CASSSQLAAGEQYF	TGTGCCAGCAGCTCCCAACTAGCGGCGGGTGAGCAGTACTTC